These 13 T cell receptor beta chains came from one sample sequenced in a study of cytomegalovirus exposure and HLA in healthy donors. PCR used 60 Vbeta primers and 13 Jbeta primers. Clones were read by immunoSEQ multiplex PCR, and TCRdb kept only the in-frame ones, dropping some. In the table there are over 90,000 clones, around 76% of which are singletons. Sequenced material: PBMCs. These receptors came from a woman between 18 and 29 years old in good health and CMV-seropositive.

The V call is TRBV7-9, the J call TRBJ2-7, with a possible D match to TRBD2 (6 bases). Trimming shortened V by 4 bases and J by 9 bases, and 25 bases separated the two germline ends. The CDR3 is made up of 16 amino acids. Germline lookup yields CDR1 SEHNR and CDR2 FQNEAQ (reference sequence). CDR3: CASSSVGASALFGQYF. The CDR3 nucleotides read TGTGCCAGCAGCTCGGTAGGGGCTAGCGCTTTGTTCGGGCAGTACTTC.

There are a few counts of this clone. The V and J genes are TRBV6-5 and TRBJ2-7; 8 positions agree with TRBD2. The CDR3 totals 16 residues. Germline loops: CDR1 MNHEY, CDR2 SVGAGI. The ends lost 0 bases at V and 0 bases at J; junction bases unmatched: 4. CDR3: CASSYSILAGSYEQYF. The DNA of the CDR3 is TGTGCCAGCAGTTACTCGATCCTAGCGGGCTCCTACGAGCAGTACTTC.

The rearrangement joins TRBV11-2 to TRBJ2-5, with 7 nucleotides matching TRBD2. The J segment lost 7 bases and the V segment lost 1 base, leaving 9 bases of the junction unmatched. The germline V gene has CDR1 SGHAT and CDR2 FQNNGV. The CDR3 is 15 amino acids. The CDR3 loop is CASSLAAGRDGTQYF. The CDR3 DNA follows: TGTGCCAGCAGCTTAGCTGCTGGGAGGGACGGGACCCAGTACTTC.

The chain combines TRBV29-1 with TRBJ2-5; 11 bases are a match to TRBD2. The CDR3 has 12 residues. The ends lost 7 bases at V and 6 bases at J; junction bases unmatched: 4. The germline CDR1 and CDR2 sequences are SQVTM and ANQGSEA. CDR3 protein: CSATSGGKTQYF. The DNA for the CDR3 is TGCAGCGCTACTAGCGGGGGAAAGACCCAGTACTTC.

As for this clone: Other nucleotide sequences from this sample produce the same CDR3. This rearrangement joins TRBV18 to TRBJ1-4; D gene unclear. Germline V gene lookup returns CDR1 KGHSH and CDR2 LQKENI. V was trimmed by 4 bases and J by 2 bases, leaving 8 bases between them. The CDR3 is 14 residues long. This chain's CDR3 is CASSRGGTNEKLFF. CDR3 nucleotide sequence: TGTGCCAGCTCACGGGGAGGGACTAATGAAAAACTGTTTTTT.

The chain couples TRBV14 to TRBJ2-7; no firm D call. V shed 1 base and J shed 0 bases, with 13 bases lying between them. The germline gives CDR1 SGHDN, CDR2 FVKESK. This CDR3 contains 16 residues. CDR3 in amino acids: CASSQVSAVASYEQYF. CDR3 nucleotides: TGTGCCAGCAGCCAAGTGTCGGCAGTAGCCTCCTACGAGCAGTACTTC.

V is TRBV7-3 and J is TRBJ2-1; 8 bases match TRBD2. Germline lookup yields CDR1 SGHTA and CDR2 FQGTGA. V dropped 5 bases and J dropped 5; count of bases not matched to a gene: 8. The length of the CDR3 is 15 residues. The CDR3 is CASSPGGLGHNEQFF. Here the CDR3 DNA reads TGTGCCAGCAGCCCGGGGGGGCTGGGCCACAATGAGCAGTTCTTC.

The V gene is TRBV2, the J gene TRBJ1-2; D perhaps matches TRBD1 (5 bases). The germline V gene encodes CDR1 SNHLY and CDR2 FYNNEI. V lost 10 bases, J lost 4 bases, and 22 bases lay in between. The CDR3 has 15 amino acids. CDR3 nucleotides: TGTGCCACCCTATTGCCCGGAGGGACTAGCTATGGCTACACCTTC. It translates to CATLLPGGTSYGYTF.

The chain combines TRBV6-5 with TRBJ2-7, with 10 bases that match TRBD2. The CDR3 spans 15 residues. Germline trimming cut 6 bases from V and 0 bases from J; bases unmatched to any gene: 5. Germline loops: CDR1 MNHEY, CDR2 SVGAGI. The CDR3 sequence is CASRYLAGDSYEQYF. In nucleotides, the CDR3 is TGTGCCAGCAGATATCTAGCGGGAGACTCCTACGAGCAGTACTTC.

In its sample, this clone was seen once. This chain joins TRBV6-6 and TRBJ2-7, with 9 bases aligning to TRBD1. With 7 bases clipped from V and 0 bases from J, the junction kept 7 bases outside the gene matches. There are 15 residues in the CDR3. Germline V gene sequence: CDR1 MNHNY, CDR2 SVGAGI (reference sequence). CDR3 in DNA: TGTGCCAGCATTGACAGGGGGTCAAGCTCCTACGAGCAGTACTTC. This sequence encodes CASIDRGSSSYEQYF.

In this sample, this clone turned up once. The CDR3 region has the DNA TGTGCCAGCAGCTCGGGACTAACTATCCCGTACTTC. Its protein product is CASSSGLTIPYF. V gene TRBV7-9 combines with J gene TRBJ2-7; the match to TRBD2 covers 7 bases. This CDR3 comprises 12 residues. The germline V gene encodes CDR1 SEHNR and CDR2 FQNEAQ (reference sequence). V shed 4 bases, J shed 12 bases, and the junction held 9 bases outside the gene matches.

This chain uses TRBV19 with TRBJ1-2; 7 positions match TRBD1. Germline CDR1 is LNHDA and CDR2 is SQIVND (reference sequence). The CDR3 totals 13 residues. J lost 8 bases, V lost 6 bases, and 9 bases had no gene match. CDR3 DNA sequence: TGTGCCAGTAGGACAGGGCGACCGGGCGGCTACACCTTC. This translates into CASRTGRPGGYTF.

The count of this clone is one. The chain couples TRBV7-6 to TRBJ2-5; 8 nucleotides line up with TRBD1. The CDR3 totals 18 residues. V lost 1 base to trimming and J lost 0 bases; unmatched junction nucleotides: 10. The germline CDR1 and CDR2 sequences are SGHVS and FNYEAQ. CDR3 loop: CASSLGRDRPINQETQYF. CDR3 nucleotides: TGTGCCAGCAGCTTAGGGAGGGACAGGCCGATAAACCAAGAGACCCAGTACTTC.